This T cell receptor (beta chain) was documented in a study of T-cell memory formation after mild COVID-19. The germline V and J ends were trimmed by 7 bases and 1 base, with 10 bases remaining between them. CDR3 length equals 13 residues. Germline V gene sequence: CDR1 SEHNR, CDR2 FQNEAQ (reference sequence). Findings of the study overall: Some clones that responded turned up in pre-infection memory, which suggests that cross-reactive memory joined in. Clones that contracted from day 15 to 85 were balanced CD4/CD8, while later expanders leaned CD4+.

TCRdb processed the 5' RACE reads anew with MiXCR; each CDR3 protein has one entry. The repertoire holds a few hundred thousand distinct CDR3 sequences, with around 28% as singletons. On this clonotype: Its antigen is undetermined.

This chain connects TRBV7-9 to TRBJ1-1; D remains ambiguous. The sequencing sample was made of PBMCs or a T cell subset sorted from them (not recorded which). This TCR was recovered from an adult woman who had mild COVID-19 (a few samples of this study predate the infection). Cell type and time point are not known. Here the CDR3 DNA reads TGTGCCAGCACCTTGGGTCAGAACACTGAAGCTTTCTTT. Translating gives CASTLGQNTEAFF.